Listed here are 12 T cell receptor beta chains from one sample, sequenced in a study of cytomegalovirus exposure and HLA in healthy donors (dated by TCRdb to 2016 to 2017). The method was the immunoSEQ multiplex PCR assay. For the multiplex PCR, a mixture combining 60 forward primers for TCR Vbeta segments and 13 reverse primers for TCR Jbeta segments was used. Drawn from immuneACCESS, this table holds only the in-frame rearrangements with V and J called that TCRdb kept. Clones are partly lost; checked studies trace under half to an unresolved V gene and leave the rest unexplained. Within this sample are 190,000 or so clones, with roughly four fifths of them counted one time only. Of the sample, more than 1.5% is held by the ten largest clones. Input material: PBMCs. The source is a man aged 50-59 years in good health and CMV-seronegative.

This clone was seen more than once but under ten times. The chain has TRBV28 and TRBJ2-3; D uncertain. Per germline, CDR1 MDHEN and CDR2 SYDVKM. The V end was cut by 7 bases, the J end by 0 bases, with 5 bases between. This CDR3 region has 12 residues. For the CDR3, the DNA is TGTGCCAGCATCTCTAGCACAGATACGCAGTATTTT. Translated, it gives CASISSTDTQYF.

The chain has TRBV11-2 and TRBJ2-3, with D possibly TRBD2 on 6 matching bases. Looked up from germline, CDR1 is SGHAT and CDR2 is FQNNGV. This CDR3 region has 15 residues. V lost 1 base and J 4 bases, leaving 12 bases between the germline ends. CDR3 sequence reads: CASSLGGLGSDTQYF. The CDR3 region has the DNA TGTGCCAGCAGCTTAGGGGGACTTGGATCAGATACGCAGTATTTT.

The chain carries TRBV5-4 and TRBJ2-7; 9 nucleotides line up with TRBD2. V lost 4 bases, J lost 2 bases, and 19 bases stayed unmatched. The CDR3 length is 19 residues. From germline, CDR1 is SGHNT and CDR2 YYREEE (reference sequence). The CDR3 DNA follows: TGTGCCAGCAGCCTAGGTCCTCGAGGCGGGAGGGGAGGGACCTACGAGCAGTACTTC. Translating it yields CASSLGPRGGRGGTYEQYF.

This sequence joins TRBV7-2 and TRBJ2-7; TRBD2 matches at 8 bases. The V gene's germline CDR1 is SGHTA and CDR2 FQGNSA. With 2 bases clipped from V and 2 bases from J, the junction kept 2 bases outside the gene matches. The CDR3 extends over 14 amino acids. The CDR3 region is CASSLLAGAYEQYF. The DNA of the CDR3 is TGTGCCAGCAGCTTACTAGCGGGCGCCTACGAGCAGTACTTC.

V usage is TRBV5-1 and J usage is TRBJ2-5, with a tentative D call TRBD1 (6 bases). The germline V and J ends were trimmed by 2 bases and 4 bases, with 18 bases remaining between them. CDR1 is SGHRS and CDR2 is YFSETQ in the germline V gene. The CDR3 is 16 amino acids. The CDR3 region has the DNA TGCGCCAGCAGCTTTGGGGCAACAGGGATGGGAGAGACCCAGTACTTC. Protein sequence: CASSFGATGMGETQYF.

The chain employs TRBV6-5 and TRBJ2-7; 11 bases line up with TRBD2. CDR1 and CDR2 from the germline V gene are MNHEY and SVGAGI. V gave up 0 bases and J gave up 7 bases; unmatched junction bases: 5. The CDR3 runs 15 residues. The CDR3 region is CASSYSTSGSIEQYF. The DNA of the CDR3 is TGTGCCAGCAGTTACTCAACTAGCGGGAGTATTGAGCAGTACTTC.

The chain joins TRBV7-6 to TRBJ2-5; possibly TRBD2 for D (8 bases). Trimming left V 2 bases short and J 0 bases short, with 19 bases between. The V gene's germline CDR1 is SGHVS and CDR2 FNYEAQ. The CDR3 totals 18 residues. CDR3 sequence reads: CASSLRQGGGRNQETQYF. CDR3 sequence (DNA): TGTGCCAGCAGCTTACGACAGGGTGGCGGGAGGAACCAAGAGACCCAGTACTTC.

The genes are TRBV25-1 and TRBJ1-2, with D possibly matching TRBD1 (6 bases). Germline V gene data show CDR1 as MGHDK and CDR2 as SYGVNS. The CDR3 loop spans 13 amino acids. V gave up 1 base and J gave up 14 bases, with 17 bases separating them. CDR3 bases: TGTGCCAGCAGTGAATTAGGACAGCAACTTAGAACCTTC. The encoded protein is CASSELGQQLRTF.

This sequence joins TRBV7-2 and TRBJ1-5; D gene ambiguous. CDR1 and CDR2 from the germline V gene are SGHTA and FQGNSA. V gave up 3 bases and J gave up 4 bases, with 4 bases separating them. The CDR3 runs 12 residues. The CDR3 here is CASSFYNQPQHF. CDR3 in DNA: TGTGCCAGCAGCTTCTATAATCAGCCCCAGCATTTT.

V gene TRBV6-5 combines with J gene TRBJ2-7; perhaps TRBD1 as D (6 bases). Germline CDR1 reads MNHEY; CDR2 reads SVGAGI. V was cut by 0 bases and J by 4 bases, with 10 bases left in between. This CDR3 is built from 14 residues. DNA for the CDR3: TGTGCCAGCAGTTACTCTACAGGGCTGTACGAGCAGTACTTC. It yields the protein CASSYSTGLYEQYF.

V usage is TRBV4-3 and J usage is TRBJ2-1, with D perhaps TRBD2 (5 bases). The germline V and J ends were trimmed by 3 bases and 6 bases, with 18 bases remaining between them. This CDR3 region has 16 residues. Germline V lookup: CDR1 LGHNA, CDR2 YSLEER. The CDR3 nucleotides are TGCGCCAGCAGCCATCAAGCTAGCCCGCCGACCAATGAGCAGTTCTTC. This translates into CASSHQASPPTNEQFF.

This chain joins TRBV30 and TRBJ1-2, with TRBD1 identical over 9 bases. The CDR3 length is 14 residues. J was trimmed by 7 bases and V by 5 bases; bases with no gene match: 11. Germline CDR1 reads GTSNPN; CDR2 reads SVGIG (reference sequence). The CDR3 reads CAWAQGQGGFGYTF. The CDR3 coding sequence is TGTGCCTGGGCCCAGGGACAGGGCGGATTTGGCTACACCTTC.